A selection of T cell receptor beta chains follows, all from one sample in a study of regulatory T cells in long-lasting Graves disease. One entry per CDR3 protein, called by TCRdb with MiXCR from the multiplex PCR reads. The sample contains roughly 400,000 distinct CDR3 sequences, under 25% of which appear only once. The sequences come from peripheral blood mononuclear cells (PBMCs), collected when the disease was refractory, from a patient treated with antithyroid drugs. The receptors stem from a female donor with Graves disease. The CDR3 runs from the conserved cysteine through the conserved F or W. D genes are given only for firm matches. The listing skips clone size in some rows; elsewhere it reads once, few, many or a size class.

>many|TRBV6-5|TRBJ2-5|NA
CASSYPRGWGAGVETQYF
TGTGCCAGCAGTTACCCCAGGGGGTGGGGGGCGGGAGTGGAGACCCAGTACTTC
>many|TRBV28|TRBJ1-2|TRBD1
CASSFAPGGNYGYTF
TGTGCCAGCAGTTTCGCCCCAGGGGGGAACTATGGCTACACCTTC
>NA|TRBV5-4|TRBJ2-7|TRBD2
CASSPGGSSYYEQYF
TGTGCCAGCAGCCCCGGGGGGAGTTCGTACTACGAGCAGTACTTC
>many|TRBV24-1|TRBJ2-2|TRBD1
CATSDFPGQGGVHGELFF
TGTGCCACCAGTGATTTCCCCGGACAGGGTGGCGTTCACGGGGAGCTGTTTTTT
>few|TRBV7-2|TRBJ2-3|TRBD2
CASRVGLVTDTQYF
TGTGCCAGCAGGGTTGGACTAGTCACAGATACGCAGTATTTT
>NA|TRBV6-5|TRBJ2-1|NA
CASSYGQYNEQFF
TGTGCCAGCAGTTACGGACAGTACAATGAGCAGTTCTTC
>NA|TRBV20-1|TRBJ2-7|NA
CSASRGAWEQYF
TGCAGTGCTAGCCGGGGGGCCTGGGAGCAGTACTTC
>many|TRBV10-3|TRBJ1-4|NA
CAISEGTNEKLFF
TGTGCCATCAGTGAGGGAACTAATGAAAAACTGTTTTTT
>many|TRBV7-8|TRBJ2-7|NA
CASSLEGYFSYEQYF
TGTGCCAGCAGCTTAGAGGGGTACTTCTCCTACGAGCAGTACTTC
>few|TRBV20-1|TRBJ1-1|TRBD1
CSARVQGAGTEAFF
TGCAGTGCTAGAGTACAGGGGGCAGGAACTGAAGCTTTCTTT
>NA|TRBV29-1|TRBJ1-1|NA
CSAHRRTEAFF
TGCAGCGCCCATCGCCGGACTGAAGCTTTCTTT
>few|TRBV14|TRBJ1-3|NA
CASSQDWAISGNTIYF
TGTGCCAGCAGCCAAGATTGGGCCATCTCTGGAAACACCATATATTTT
>many|TRBV2|TRBJ2-5|NA
CASSEGVETQYF
TGTGCCAGCAGCGAGGGGGTCGAGACCCAGTACTTC
>NA|TRBV20-1|TRBJ2-4|NA
CSAGGIIKNIQYF
TGCAGTGCCGGCGGAATTATCAAAAACATTCAGTACTTC
>many|TRBV11-2|TRBJ1-2|NA
CASSLVTGYYGYTF
TGTGCCAGCAGCTTAGTTACAGGGTACTATGGCTACACCTTC
>NA|TRBV29-1|TRBJ2-7|NA
CSIRGGVSYEQYF
TGCAGCATTCGAGGGGGAGTAAGCTACGAGCAGTACTTC
>NA|TRBV5-1|TRBJ2-5|NA
CASSLIAQETQYF
TGCGCCAGCAGCTTGATAGCGCAAGAGACCCAGTACTTC
>many|TRBV15|TRBJ1-2|TRBD1
CATSRDPQGDGYTF
TGTGCCACCAGCAGGGACCCACAGGGGGATGGCTACACCTTC
>few|TRBV20-1|TRBJ2-2|TRBD2
CSASRQGPGLAGVGELFF
TGCAGTGCTAGTCGTCAGGGACCGGGACTAGCGGGTGTCGGGGAGCTGTTTTTT
>NA|TRBV6-1|TRBJ2-2|TRBD2
CASRRGLAGYHANTGELFF
TGTGCCAGCAGGAGGGGACTAGCCGGATACCACGCGAACACCGGGGAGCTGTTTTTT
>NA|TRBV5-1|TRBJ1-5|TRBD1
CASSPRDRYFSNQPQHF
TGCGCCAGCAGCCCCCGGGACAGATATTTTAGCAATCAGCCCCAGCATTTT
>few|TRBV7-8|TRBJ2-7|NA
CASRTTGREQYF
TGTGCCAGCAGAACCACAGGGCGCGAGCAGTACTTC
>many|TRBV2|TRBJ1-5|TRBD1
CASRDRATSRTQHF
TGTGCCAGTAGGGACAGGGCCACCAGCCGGACCCAGCATTTT
>many|TRBV11-2|TRBJ2-2|NA
CASSSSASPGELFF
TGTGCCAGCAGCTCCTCGGCCTCCCCTGGGGAGCTGTTTTTT
>many|TRBV27|TRBJ1-5|NA
CASSMDRYQPQHF
TGTGCCAGCAGCATGGACCGATATCAGCCCCAGCATTTT
>many|TRBV2|TRBJ1-5|NA
CASSEGHNQPQHF
TGTGCCAGCAGTGAAGGACACAATCAGCCCCAGCATTTT
>few|TRBV11-2|TRBJ2-1|TRBD2
CASSLGGTSGVEQFF
TGTGCCAGCAGCTTAGGCGGGACTAGCGGGGTCGAGCAGTTCTTC
>NA|TRBV10-3|TRBJ2-7|NA
CAISGSGSSYEQYF
TGTGCCATCAGTGGAAGCGGGTCCTCCTACGAGCAGTACTTC
>NA|TRBV28|TRBJ1-5|NA
CASSVGPGLYQPQHF
TGTGCCAGCAGCGTGGGCCCAGGATTATATCAGCCCCAGCATTTT
>once|TRBV14|TRBJ2-2|NA
CASSATKLTGELFF
TGTGCCAGCAGCGCTACAAAACTCACCGGGGAGCTGTTTTTT
>NA|TRBV10-3|TRBJ1-1|NA
CAISERGGWNTEAFF
TGTGCCATCAGTGAGCGAGGGGGTTGGAACACTGAAGCTTTCTTT
>few|TRBV18|TRBJ2-7|TRBD1
CASSSQGNWAYEQYF
TGTGCCAGCTCATCACAGGGGAATTGGGCCTACGAGCAGTACTTC
>many|TRBV12-3/TRBV12-4|TRBJ2-5|NA
CASSSVLGRETQYF
TGTGCCAGCAGTTCCGTTTTGGGTAGGGAGACCCAGTACTTC
>few|TRBV6-1|TRBJ1-2|NA
CASSEAPPGGNYGYTF
TGTGCCAGCAGTGAAGCTCCCCCGGGAGGGAACTATGGCTACACCTTC
>few|TRBV29-1|TRBJ2-1|TRBD2
CSVLLAGGRNEQFF
TGCAGCGTTCTACTAGCGGGAGGTAGGAATGAGCAGTTCTTC
>many|TRBV18|TRBJ2-5|NA
CASSPTVIQETQYF
TGTGCCAGCTCACCGACGGTGATCCAAGAGACCCAGTACTTC
>many|TRBV2|TRBJ2-5|NA
CASSPTGTQYF
TGTGCCAGCAGCCCGACTGGGACCCAGTACTTC
>NA|TRBV20-1|TRBJ2-5|NA
CSARDGRTGSGDRETQYF
TGCAGTGCTAGAGATGGCCGAACAGGGAGCGGGGATCGAGAGACCCAGTACTTC
>many|TRBV3-1|TRBJ2-5|NA
CASSQVTEGLQETQYF
TGTGCCAGCAGCCAAGTCACAGAAGGATTGCAAGAGACCCAGTACTTC
>NA|TRBV2|TRBJ2-7|TRBD2
CASSERTSGNRYEQYF
TGTGCCAGCAGTGAAAGGACTAGCGGGAACCGCTACGAGCAGTACTTC
>many|TRBV10-3|TRBJ1-2|TRBD1
CAISIPGQLRGYTF
TGTGCCATCAGCATCCCGGGACAGCTTAGGGGCTACACCTTC
>NA|TRBV30|TRBJ2-5|NA
CAWSGRGILGETQYF
TGTGCCTGGAGCGGTCGGGGGATACTGGGAGAGACCCAGTACTTC
>NA|TRBV20-1|TRBJ1-3|NA
CSASVPQSSGNTIYF
TGCAGTGCTAGTGTTCCCCAGAGCTCTGGAAACACCATATATTTT
>NA|TRBV28|TRBJ2-2|NA
CASSLGSSNTGELFF
TGTGCCAGCAGTTTAGGGAGCTCGAACACCGGGGAGCTGTTTTTT
>NA|TRBV5-1|TRBJ2-2|NA
CASRPQAVNTGELFF
TGCGCCAGCAGGCCCCAGGCGGTGAACACCGGGGAGCTGTTTTTT
>many|TRBV3-1|TRBJ2-5|TRBD2
CASRNSGTQETQYF
TGTGCCAGCAGAAATAGCGGGACGCAAGAGACCCAGTACTTC
>many|TRBV2|TRBJ1-2|NA
CASSYRDNIFGYTF
TGTGCCAGCAGCTACCGGGACAACATCTTTGGCTACACCTTC
>NA|TRBV7-3|TRBJ2-6|NA
CASKGSHSGANVLTF
TGTGCCAGCAAGGGCTCGCACTCTGGGGCCAACGTCCTGACTTTC
>few|TRBV2|TRBJ2-3|NA
CASNRGLGPDLRDTQYF
TGTGCCAGCAACCGGGGATTGGGGCCGGACTTGAGGGATACGCAGTATTTT
>NA|TRBV20-1|TRBJ1-4|TRBD1
CSARDRGGEKLFF
TGCAGTGCAAGGGACAGGGGAGGGGAAAAACTGTTTTTT
>NA|TRBV25-1|TRBJ1-5|NA
CASSETGHNQPQHF
TGTGCCAGCAGTGAAACGGGGCACAATCAGCCCCAGCATTTT
>few|TRBV20-1|TRBJ1-1|TRBD1
CSASPTTGDDTEAFF
TGCAGTGCTAGCCCCACGACAGGGGATGACACTGAAGCTTTCTTT
>NA|TRBV9|TRBJ2-1|TRBD1
CASSVGGTGGEQFF
TGTGCCAGCAGCGTAGGAGGGACAGGGGGCGAGCAGTTCTTC
>few|TRBV12-3/TRBV12-4|TRBJ2-1|NA
CASSFNLGYNEQFF
TGTGCCAGCAGTTTTAATCTCGGATACAATGAGCAGTTCTTC
>many|TRBV6-1|TRBJ1-2|TRBD1
CASRTQRQGTVGGYTF
TGTGCCAGCAGGACTCAACGACAGGGCACTGTCGGAGGCTACACCTTC
>many|TRBV2|TRBJ1-1|TRBD1
CASFDPGQTTEAFF
TGTGCCAGTTTCGATCCGGGACAGACCACTGAAGCTTTCTTT
>many|TRBV30|TRBJ2-7|TRBD1
CAWLPGQGESEQYF
TGTGCCTGGCTCCCGGGACAGGGGGAAAGCGAGCAGTACTTC